What follows describes a single T cell receptor (beta chain). This clone was recorded a few times. No antigen is known for it. Within one base of it there is no much larger clone, and no base qualities were kept. Whole blood was collected in K2EDTA tubes by collaborating institutions according to the institutions' own protocols. For TCRbeta analysis, collaborators shipped samples in one of three forms: frozen whole blood, isolated PBMCs, or DNA extracted from either of those sample types. These data originate in a study of blood T cell repertoires in COVID-19 (dated by TCRdb to 2020 to 2021). The study in broad terms: The collaborator samples originated in the United States, Italy and Spain and spanned the acute and convalescent phases of COVID-19. The material from the prospective study consisted of cDNA or gDNA derived from T cells, B-cell-depleted T cells, or PBMCs. The dataset comprised deeply sampled blood TCRbeta repertoires from subjects exposed to, actively infected with, or recovered from COVID-19. The repertoires were released in a freely available public database intended as a resource for research on the immune response to SARS-CoV-2. Samples came from the ongoing ImmuneRACE study (first 160 participants) plus 1,254 subjects from 6 global collaborators. Nearly every sample came with metadata listing a de-identified subject ID, COVID-19 status, age in years and sex. Where available, HLA class I and class II types were obtained from metadata supplied by the sample provider rather than from assay-based typing.

Via the germline V gene (reference sequence), CDR1 is MNHNY and CDR2 SVGAGI. The V end gives up 5 bases and the J end 4 bases, leaving 2 bases in the junction not matched to a gene. Measured from the cysteine to the phenylalanine, the CDR3 is 13 residues long. Here the CDR3 DNA is all that survives: 39 bases in frame from base 1. The research as a whole found: Clinical and demographic metadata were provided uncurated, with the amount varying by source and participant.

TCRbeta CDR3 regions were amplified from genomic DNA using the immunoSEQ Assay, a bias-controlled multiplex PCR. From the authors' description of their analysis: Within the assay, amplification of reference gene primers was used to estimate how many nucleated cells each sample contained. To quantify the absolute abundance of each unique TCRbeta CDR3 rearrangement, sequence reads were collapsed and filtered. For each sample, productive Simpson clonality was calculated as the square root of Simpson's diversity index over productive rearrangements. The table was pulled from immuneACCESS by TCRdb, which kept in-frame rearrangements only. Such tables lose some clones; where checked, under half of the loss comes from unresolved V genes, and the rest has no known cause. That table furnishes V, J and clone size, whereas the DNA furnished D and trimming. This sample has over 100,000 clones in its table, and over 70% of those were observed once. In total, the top ten clones hold roughly 4% of the sample.

The TCR was taken from a human donor in a cohort sampled during active or convalescent COVID-19. The chain joins TRBV6-6 to TRBJ1-3; TRBD1 agrees with 7 junctional bases. Sequenced sample: peripheral blood. In nucleotide form, the sequence is TGTGCCAGCAGTAGGGGGCAAGGAAACACCATATATTTT. The translation is CASSRGQGNTIYF.